These T cell receptor beta chains were read from a single sample in a study of T-cell memory formation after mild COVID-19. One entry per CDR3 protein, called by TCRdb with MiXCR from the 5' RACE reads. The sample includes 410,000 or so distinct CDR3 sequences, less than 25% seen only once; the top ten take about 12%. The sequenced material came from PBMCs or a T cell subset sorted from them (not recorded which). The receptors originated from an adult woman who had mild COVID-19 (a few samples of this study predate the infection). Cell type and time point are not known. The CDR3 runs from the conserved cysteine through the conserved F or W. Fields, in order: V gene, J gene, CDR3 protein.

V gene: TRBV5-4; J gene: TRBJ1-2; CDR3 protein: CASSHNRGGYTF
V gene: TRBV7-9; J gene: TRBJ2-5; CDR3 protein: CASSLRGAGLAEETQYF
V gene: TRBV6-2/TRBV6-3; J gene: TRBJ2-2; CDR3 protein: CASKQSLAVSTGELFF
V gene: TRBV5-1; J gene: TRBJ1-1; CDR3 protein: CASSLVVAPGAGTEAFF
V gene: TRBV5-1; J gene: TRBJ2-3; CDR3 protein: CASSLTSGITDTQYF
V gene: TRBV5-1; J gene: TRBJ2-7; CDR3 protein: CASSRGLAGANVGEQYF
V gene: TRBV6-2/TRBV6-3; J gene: TRBJ2-3; CDR3 protein: CASRYDRGSTDTQYF
V gene: TRBV9; J gene: TRBJ2-3; CDR3 protein: CASSVGASGSTDTQYF
V gene: TRBV27; J gene: TRBJ2-2; CDR3 protein: CASSSGRYTGELFF
V gene: TRBV5-1; J gene: TRBJ2-7; CDR3 protein: CASSPDMPREQYF
V gene: TRBV12-3/TRBV12-4; J gene: TRBJ2-3; CDR3 protein: CASTPRDRFVPDTQYF
V gene: TRBV9; J gene: TRBJ2-7; CDR3 protein: CASSPTGTGEYEQYF
V gene: TRBV7-9; J gene: TRBJ2-3; CDR3 protein: CASSAGTSGSFTDTQYF
V gene: TRBV5-1; J gene: TRBJ1-6; CDR3 protein: CASSLVGRQGNSPLHF
V gene: TRBV5-5; J gene: TRBJ1-2; CDR3 protein: CASSLAAGTEFHNYGYTF
V gene: TRBV3-1; J gene: TRBJ2-7; CDR3 protein: CASSQDAAGRREQYF
V gene: TRBV4-3; J gene: TRBJ2-7; CDR3 protein: CASSQDPRTGASYEQYF
V gene: TRBV20-1; J gene: TRBJ2-7; CDR3 protein: CSAKGQSYEQYF
V gene: TRBV7-9; J gene: TRBJ1-1; CDR3 protein: CASSSQGRGGNTEAFF
V gene: TRBV7-9; J gene: TRBJ2-1; CDR3 protein: CASSLSSGNYNEQFF
V gene: TRBV18; J gene: TRBJ1-1; CDR3 protein: CASSPGAVSTEAFF
V gene: TRBV7-9; J gene: TRBJ2-1; CDR3 protein: CASRPRLAGDYEQFF
V gene: TRBV24-1; J gene: TRBJ2-7; CDR3 protein: CATSRGQSYEQYF
V gene: TRBV6-1; J gene: TRBJ1-1; CDR3 protein: CASSEAQRTGNTEAFF
V gene: TRBV29-1; J gene: TRBJ2-2; CDR3 protein: CSVRQAGTGELFF
V gene: TRBV5-1; J gene: TRBJ2-1; CDR3 protein: CASSPSGTPSNEQFF
V gene: TRBV7-2; J gene: TRBJ2-5; CDR3 protein: CASSPRGLAGVETQYF
V gene: TRBV20-1; J gene: TRBJ2-3; CDR3 protein: CSARDWLAGDTQYF
V gene: TRBV3-1; J gene: TRBJ1-2; CDR3 protein: CASSQDRTGYTF
V gene: TRBV12-3/TRBV12-4; J gene: TRBJ2-7; CDR3 protein: CASSLGRGSWSYEQYF
V gene: TRBV5-1; J gene: TRBJ2-1; CDR3 protein: CASTGGLAGVYNEQFF
V gene: TRBV5-8; J gene: TRBJ2-5; CDR3 protein: CASSGGTMGETQYF
V gene: TRBV5-1; J gene: TRBJ1-1; CDR3 protein: CASSPAGLLNTEAFF
V gene: TRBV6-5; J gene: TRBJ1-6; CDR3 protein: CASNSGTGRSPLHF
V gene: TRBV9; J gene: TRBJ2-7; CDR3 protein: CASSVGLDTGGEQYF
V gene: TRBV7-3; J gene: TRBJ2-3; CDR3 protein: CASSRAGASTDTQYF
V gene: TRBV7-2; J gene: TRBJ2-7; CDR3 protein: CASSPDEGKFYEQYF
V gene: TRBV3-1; J gene: TRBJ1-1; CDR3 protein: CASSQVARTEAFF
V gene: TRBV21-1; J gene: TRBJ2-3; CDR3 protein: CASSLSGGLKDTQYF
V gene: TRBV29-1; J gene: TRBJ1-1; CDR3 protein: CSVELGSVSTEAFF
V gene: TRBV5-1; J gene: TRBJ2-3; CDR3 protein: CASSLQKTRGADTQYF
V gene: TRBV4-1; J gene: TRBJ2-5; CDR3 protein: CASSQFGAWGEQETQYF
V gene: TRBV6-5; J gene: TRBJ2-3; CDR3 protein: CASSPQGGITDTQYF
V gene: TRBV3-1; J gene: TRBJ2-7; CDR3 protein: CASSPTGEGGEQYF
V gene: TRBV6-1; J gene: TRBJ2-5; CDR3 protein: CASSEGMEEETQYF
V gene: TRBV7-2; J gene: TRBJ2-3; CDR3 protein: CASSLKLAGPPDTQYF
V gene: TRBV6-4; J gene: TRBJ2-2; CDR3 protein: CASSAMNTGELFF
V gene: TRBV7-2; J gene: TRBJ2-1; CDR3 protein: CASSLAGNNEQFF
V gene: TRBV6-6; J gene: TRBJ1-1; CDR3 protein: CASRLDRLNTEAFF
V gene: TRBV29-1; J gene: TRBJ1-4; CDR3 protein: CSVAREATSEKLFF
V gene: TRBV7-2; J gene: TRBJ2-7; CDR3 protein: CASSRIGQGLQYF
V gene: TRBV7-9; J gene: TRBJ1-6; CDR3 protein: CASSLGRQIYNSPLHF
V gene: TRBV19; J gene: TRBJ1-5; CDR3 protein: CASSDRGGNQPQHF
V gene: TRBV4-1; J gene: TRBJ2-1; CDR3 protein: CASSQDLREQFF